This TCR beta chain is drawn from a study of cytomegalovirus exposure and HLA in healthy donors. With 60 Vbeta and 13 Jbeta primers, the PCR was carried out. Generated by immunoSEQ multiplex PCR, the TCRdb table keeps only in-frame clones and is missing some. The sample has tens of thousands of clones, 79% seen once. Looked up from germline, CDR1 is SEHNR and CDR2 is FQNEAQ (reference sequence). The CDR3 totals 15 residues. V was trimmed by 1 base and J by 3 bases, leaving 12 bases between them. The sequence derives from a woman between 25 and 40 years old in good health and CMV-seronegative. Material: PBMCs. The chain is built from TRBV7-9 and TRBJ1-1; no reliable D call. As DNA, the CDR3 is TGTGCCAGCAGCTTAGACGGCCTAGAGCACACTGAAGCTTTCTTT. It translates to CASSLDGLEHTEAFF.